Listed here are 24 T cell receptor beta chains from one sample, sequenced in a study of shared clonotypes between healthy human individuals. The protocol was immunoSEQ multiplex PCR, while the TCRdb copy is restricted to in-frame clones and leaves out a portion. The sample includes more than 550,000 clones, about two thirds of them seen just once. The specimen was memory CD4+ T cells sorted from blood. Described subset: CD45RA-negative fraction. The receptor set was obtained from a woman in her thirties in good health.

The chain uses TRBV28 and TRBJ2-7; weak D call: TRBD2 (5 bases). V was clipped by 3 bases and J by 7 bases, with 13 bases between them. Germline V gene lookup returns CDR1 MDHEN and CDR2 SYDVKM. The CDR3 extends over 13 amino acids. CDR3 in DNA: TGTGCCAGCAGTTTGGCCCCTGAGCGGGAGCAGTACTTC. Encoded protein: CASSLAPEREQYF.

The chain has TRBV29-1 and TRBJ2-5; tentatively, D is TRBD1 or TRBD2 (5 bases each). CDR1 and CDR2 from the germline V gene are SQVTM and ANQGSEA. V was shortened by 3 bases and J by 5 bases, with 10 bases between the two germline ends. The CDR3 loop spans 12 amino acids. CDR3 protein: CSVESGTETQYF. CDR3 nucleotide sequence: TGCAGCGTTGAGTCGGGGACGGAGACCCAGTACTTC.

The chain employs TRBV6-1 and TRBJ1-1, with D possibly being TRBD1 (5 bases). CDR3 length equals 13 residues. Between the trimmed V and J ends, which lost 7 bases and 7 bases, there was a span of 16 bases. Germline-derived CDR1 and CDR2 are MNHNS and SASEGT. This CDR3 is CASILSGTHEAFF. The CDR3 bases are TGTGCCAGCATTCTTTCTGGGACTCATGAAGCTTTCTTT.

The CDR3 spells CASSLARGTTEAFF. CDR3 DNA: TGTGCCAGCAGCTTGGCCAGGGGTACCACTGAAGCTTTCTTT. V is TRBV5-6 and J is TRBJ1-1; D may be TRBD1 (6 bases). Trimming left V 0 bases short and J 4 bases short, with 10 bases between. The CDR3 extends over 14 amino acids. The germline V gene has CDR1 SGHDT and CDR2 YYEEEE.

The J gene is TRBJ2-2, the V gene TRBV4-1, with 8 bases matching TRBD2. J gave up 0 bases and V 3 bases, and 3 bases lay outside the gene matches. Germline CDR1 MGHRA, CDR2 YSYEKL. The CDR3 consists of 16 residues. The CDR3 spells CASSHVAGSNTGELFF. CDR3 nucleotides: TGCGCCAGCAGCCACGTAGCGGGATCGAACACCGGGGAGCTGTTTTTT.

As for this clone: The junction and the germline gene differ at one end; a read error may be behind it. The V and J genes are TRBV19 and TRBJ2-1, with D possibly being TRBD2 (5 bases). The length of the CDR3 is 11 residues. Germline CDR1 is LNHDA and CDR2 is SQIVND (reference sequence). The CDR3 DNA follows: TGTGCCACTAGTAGGACTAATGAGCAGTTCTTC. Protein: CATSRTNEQFF.

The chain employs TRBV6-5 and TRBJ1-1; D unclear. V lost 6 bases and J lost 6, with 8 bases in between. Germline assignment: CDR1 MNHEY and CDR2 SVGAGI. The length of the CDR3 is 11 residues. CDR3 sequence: CASRTSSEAFF. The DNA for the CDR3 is TGTGCCAGCAGGACATCCTCTGAAGCTTTCTTT.

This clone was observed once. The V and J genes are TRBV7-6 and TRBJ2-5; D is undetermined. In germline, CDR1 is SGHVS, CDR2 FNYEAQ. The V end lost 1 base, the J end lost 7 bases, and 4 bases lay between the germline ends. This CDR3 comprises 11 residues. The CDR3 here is CASSLGRTQYF. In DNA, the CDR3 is TGTGCCAGCAGCTTAGGGCGGACCCAGTACTTC. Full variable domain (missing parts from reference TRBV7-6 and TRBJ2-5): GAGVSQSPRYKVTKRGQDVALRCDPISGHVSLYWYRQALGQGPEFLTYFNYEAQQDKSGLPNDRFSAERPEGSISTLTIQRTEQRDSAMYRCASSLGRTQYFGPGTRLLVL.

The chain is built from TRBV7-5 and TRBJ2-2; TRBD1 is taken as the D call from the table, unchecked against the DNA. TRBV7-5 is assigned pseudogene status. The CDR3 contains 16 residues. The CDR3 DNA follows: TGTGCCAGCAGCCCGGGCGGACAGGGGAACACCGGGGAGCTGTTTTTT. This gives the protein CASSPGGQGNTGELFF.

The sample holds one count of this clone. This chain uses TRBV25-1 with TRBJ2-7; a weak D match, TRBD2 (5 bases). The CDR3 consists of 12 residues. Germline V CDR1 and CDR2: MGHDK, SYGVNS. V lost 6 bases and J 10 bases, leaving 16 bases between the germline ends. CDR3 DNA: TGTGCCAGCAGCGAGGGCCCACTTAAACAGTACTTC. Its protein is CASSEGPLKQYF.

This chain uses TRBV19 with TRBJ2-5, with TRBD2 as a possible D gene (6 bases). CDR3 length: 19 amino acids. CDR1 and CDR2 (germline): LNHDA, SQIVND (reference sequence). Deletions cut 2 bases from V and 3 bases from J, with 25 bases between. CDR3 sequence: CASSIRVGGPRGMEETQYF. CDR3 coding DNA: TGTGCCAGTAGTATAAGGGTCGGAGGGCCACGGGGTATGGAAGAGACCCAGTACTTC.

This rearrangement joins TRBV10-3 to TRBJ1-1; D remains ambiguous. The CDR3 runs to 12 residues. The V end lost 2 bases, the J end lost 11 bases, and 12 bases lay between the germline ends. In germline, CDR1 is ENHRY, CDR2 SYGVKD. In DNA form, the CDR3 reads TGTGCCATCAGTGAGGAGACGTTTGGGGCTTTCTTT. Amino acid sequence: CAISEETFGAFF.

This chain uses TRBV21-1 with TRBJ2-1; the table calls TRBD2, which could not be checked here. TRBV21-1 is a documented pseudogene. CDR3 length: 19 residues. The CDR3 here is CASSGLQSGRTSGRDEQFF. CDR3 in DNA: TGTGCCAGCAGCGGCCTTCAAAGTGGAAGGACTAGCGGGAGGGATGAGCAGTTCTTC.

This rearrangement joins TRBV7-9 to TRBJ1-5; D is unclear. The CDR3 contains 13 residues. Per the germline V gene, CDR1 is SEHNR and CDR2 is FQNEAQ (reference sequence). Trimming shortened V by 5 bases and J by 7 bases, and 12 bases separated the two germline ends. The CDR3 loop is CASSPQEGQPQHF. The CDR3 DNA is TGTGCCAGCAGCCCCCAGGAGGGCCAGCCCCAGCATTTT.

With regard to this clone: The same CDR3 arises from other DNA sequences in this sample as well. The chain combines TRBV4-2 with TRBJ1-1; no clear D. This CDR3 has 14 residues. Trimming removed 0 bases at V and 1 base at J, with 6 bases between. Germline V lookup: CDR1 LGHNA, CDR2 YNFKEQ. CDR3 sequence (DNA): TGTGCCAGCAGCCAAGACCTTAAGAACACTGAAGCTTTCTTT. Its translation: CASSQDLKNTEAFF.

In nucleotides, the CDR3 is TGTGCCAGCAGTTTATATCCTAGCGGTATCTACGAGCAGTACTTC. Its translation: CASSLYPSGIYEQYF. The chain uses TRBV27 and TRBJ2-7; 7 bases are a match to TRBD2. This CDR3 comprises 15 residues. Looked up from germline, CDR1 is MNHEY and CDR2 is SMNVEV (reference sequence). V shed 1 base and J 3 bases; nucleotides not matched to a gene: 6.

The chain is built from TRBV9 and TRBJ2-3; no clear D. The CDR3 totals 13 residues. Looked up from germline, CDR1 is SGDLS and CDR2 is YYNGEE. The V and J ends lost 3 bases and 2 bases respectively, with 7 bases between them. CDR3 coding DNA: TGTGCCAGCAGCGGGTTTTTCACAGATACGCAGTATTTT. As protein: CASSGFFTDTQYF.

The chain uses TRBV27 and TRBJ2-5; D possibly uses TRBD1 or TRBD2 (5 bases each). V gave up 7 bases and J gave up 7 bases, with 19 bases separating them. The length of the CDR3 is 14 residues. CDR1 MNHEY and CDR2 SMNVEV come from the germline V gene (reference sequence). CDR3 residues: CASTSPGRAGTQYF. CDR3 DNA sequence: TGTGCCAGCACCTCCCCGGGACGGGCCGGGACCCAGTACTTC.

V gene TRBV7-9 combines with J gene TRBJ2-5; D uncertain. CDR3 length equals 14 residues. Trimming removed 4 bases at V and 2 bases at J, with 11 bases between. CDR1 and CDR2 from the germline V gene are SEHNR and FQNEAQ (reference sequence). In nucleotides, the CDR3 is TGTGCCAGCAGCTGGGGAACATATCAAGAGACCCAGTACTTC. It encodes CASSWGTYQETQYF.

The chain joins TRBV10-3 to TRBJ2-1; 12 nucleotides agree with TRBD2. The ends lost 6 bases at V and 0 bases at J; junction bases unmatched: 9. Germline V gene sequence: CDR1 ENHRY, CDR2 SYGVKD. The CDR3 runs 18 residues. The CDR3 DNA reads TGTGCCATCAGCGATGGGACTAGCGGGTACAGCTCCTACAATGAGCAGTTCTTC. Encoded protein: CAISDGTSGYSSYNEQFF.

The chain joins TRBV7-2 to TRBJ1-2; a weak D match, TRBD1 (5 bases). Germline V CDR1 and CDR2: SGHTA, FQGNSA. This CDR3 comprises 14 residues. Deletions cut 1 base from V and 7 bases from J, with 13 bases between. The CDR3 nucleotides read TGTGCCAGCAGCTTAGATCAGAGGGGCGTTGGCTACACCTTC. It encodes CASSLDQRGVGYTF.

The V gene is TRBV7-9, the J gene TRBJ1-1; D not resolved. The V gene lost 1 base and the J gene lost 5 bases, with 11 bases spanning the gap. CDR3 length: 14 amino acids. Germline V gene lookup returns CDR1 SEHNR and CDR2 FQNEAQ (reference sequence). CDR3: CASSLDGPGTEAFF. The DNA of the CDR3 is TGTGCCAGCAGCTTAGACGGGCCTGGGACTGAAGCTTTCTTT.

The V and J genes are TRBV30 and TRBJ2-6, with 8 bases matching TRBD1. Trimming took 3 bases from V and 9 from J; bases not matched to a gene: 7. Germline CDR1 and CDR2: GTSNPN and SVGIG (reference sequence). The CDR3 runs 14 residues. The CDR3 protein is CAWRRQGLDNVLTF. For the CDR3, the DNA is TGTGCCTGGAGGAGACAGGGGTTGGACAACGTCCTGACTTTC. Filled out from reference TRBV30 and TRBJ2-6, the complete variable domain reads SQTIHQWPATLVQPVGSPLSLECTVEGTSNPNLYWYRQAAGRGLQLLFYSVGIGQISSEVPQNLSASRPQDRQFILSSKKLLLSDSGFYLCAWRRQGLDNVLTFGAGSRLTVL.

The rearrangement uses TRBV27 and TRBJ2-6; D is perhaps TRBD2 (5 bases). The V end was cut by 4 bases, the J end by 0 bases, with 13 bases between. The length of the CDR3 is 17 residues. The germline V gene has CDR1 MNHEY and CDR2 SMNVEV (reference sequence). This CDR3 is CASSSGVRNSGANVLTF. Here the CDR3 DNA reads TGTGCCAGCAGTTCCGGGGTGAGGAACTCTGGGGCCAACGTCCTGACTTTC.